A selection of T cell receptor beta chains follows, all from one sample in a study of regulatory T cells in long-lasting Graves disease. TCRdb ran MiXCR on the multiplex PCR reads and lists one entry per CDR3 protein. This sample has hundreds of thousands of distinct CDR3 sequences, with around 16% found just once. These sequences were also reported in another study, on T cells in Graves' hyperthyroidism and ophthalmopathy.

Sequenced material: peripheral blood mononuclear cells (PBMCs), taken at new diagnosis, from a patient treated with antithyroid drugs. The source of these receptors is a middle-aged woman with Graves disease. Each CDR3 is given with its conserved first and last residue. The D gene is left open where the match is weak.

TRBV7-9,.,TRBJ1-1,CASSSRVPNTEAFF
TRBV27,.,TRBJ1-1,CASSPGGGRTEAFF
TRBV12-3/TRBV12-4,.,TRBJ1-1,CASSLKGGGTEAFF
TRBV13,TRBD2,TRBJ2-7,CASSPGPSGGETVSYEQYF
TRBV7-8,.,TRBJ2-5,CASSEEGSRRTQYF
TRBV27,.,TRBJ2-3,CASIPMIGSDTQYF
TRBV2,TRBD1,TRBJ1-5,CASSQWDRGTQPQHF
TRBV5-1,.,TRBJ2-2,CASREKGNTGELFF
TRBV12-3/TRBV12-4,TRBD2,TRBJ2-5,CASSFGGGTKRQSSQYF
TRBV7-2,TRBD1,TRBJ1-5,CASSPQGGVWPQHF
TRBV4-1,TRBD1,TRBJ1-5,CASSLTGAEQPQHF
TRBV12-3/TRBV12-4,.,TRBJ2-1,CASSTIPGQSSFNEQFF
TRBV12-3/TRBV12-4,.,TRBJ2-5,CASSHRDMRRTQYF
TRBV11-1,.,TRBJ1-3,CASSLSRGNTIYF
TRBV5-1,TRBD2,TRBJ2-7,CASSLEAGVHEQYF
TRBV11-2,.,TRBJ1-4,CASSLDRRRAGEGEKLFF
TRBV9,.,TRBJ1-2,CASSVDGRGNYGYTF
TRBV20-1,.,TRBJ2-7,CSAPRTDGYEQYF
TRBV7-3,TRBD2,TRBJ2-1,CASSTKPLAGENNEQFF
TRBV28,.,TRBJ1-5,CASSLRNRNQPQHF
TRBV18,TRBD2,TRBJ2-7,CASSHGTSGAYEQYF
TRBV6-2/TRBV6-3,.,TRBJ1-5,CASTHSPGTSGGNQPQHF
TRBV7-9,.,TRBJ1-1,CASSSPGVWNTEAFF
TRBV20-1,TRBD2,TRBJ2-5,CSANLRGGHETQYF
TRBV13,TRBD2,TRBJ2-7,CASSSLAGTSYEQYF
TRBV20-1,.,TRBJ1-3,CSAIYNSGNTIYF
TRBV7-2,.,TRBJ2-4,CASSLEGNLAKNIQYF
TRBV6-5,.,TRBJ2-7,CASSYSGQGGYEQYF
TRBV2,.,TRBJ2-5,CASSEEGRETQYF
TRBV19,.,TRBJ1-6,CASSNSRDRRYNSPLHF
TRBV18,.,TRBJ1-5,CASSPSQSNQPQHF
TRBV2,.,TRBJ1-5,CASSELNQPQHF
TRBV2,.,TRBJ2-2,CASRYREGELFF
TRBV15,.,TRBJ1-2,CATSREGGSLGYTF
TRBV7-3,TRBD2,TRBJ2-1,CASSPGVAGGTEQFF
TRBV2,.,TRBJ2-2,CASLLGLGNTGELFF
TRBV6-1,.,TRBJ1-3,CASARTVGNTIYF
TRBV4-2,.,TRBJ1-1,CASSLDSPNTEAFF
TRBV2,TRBD1,TRBJ1-2,CASSWDRGYGYTF
TRBV18,TRBD1,TRBJ2-7,CASSPQGAHNYEQYF
TRBV4-1,TRBD2,TRBJ2-1,CASSSGTSGNVGEQFF
TRBV27,.,TRBJ1-2,CASSLSGIGYTF
TRBV2,.,TRBJ2-7,CASSEAAIEVYEQYF
TRBV5-1,.,TRBJ2-2,CASSWDPSGELFF
TRBV5-5,TRBD1,TRBJ1-1,CASSIRQGPNTEAFF
TRBV10-1,.,TRBJ2-3,CASSDITSTDTQYF
TRBV13,.,TRBJ1-1,CASSSDDSEAFF
TRBV18,.,TRBJ2-3,CASSPPSGGDTQYF
TRBV20-1,.,TRBJ2-1,CSARDHEQFF
TRBV27,TRBD2,TRBJ2-5,CASSPGLAVVETQYF
TRBV24-1,TRBD2,TRBJ2-3,CATSDPRGSDTQYF
TRBV20-1,TRBD1,TRBJ2-7,CSATGVNEQYF
TRBV12-3/TRBV12-4,.,TRBJ1-1,CASSLAVMNTEAFF
TRBV7-9,TRBD1,TRBJ2-7,CASSLLLTAGTGEYEQYF
TRBV11-2,.,TRBJ2-5,CASSFPLVVRETQYF
TRBV15,TRBD1,TRBJ2-7,CATSRFDRGLFEQYF
TRBV11-2,.,TRBJ2-7,CASSLVGGSSYEQYF
TRBV7-8,.,TRBJ2-1,CASSLGVANEQFF
TRBV6-2/TRBV6-3,.,TRBJ2-7,CASSYNLEQYF
TRBV2,.,TRBJ2-2,CASRVRVRTGELFF